The T cell receptor beta chain under discussion was sequenced for a study of regulatory T cells in long-lasting Graves disease. Germline values: CDR1 KGHDR, CDR2 SFDVKD. V lost 7 bases and J lost 7, with 13 bases in between. CDR3 length: 12 residues. This clonotype was picked up many times. Relying on iRepertoire HTBI primers and Arm-PCR of CDR3 regions, the team built TCR beta libraries. TCRdb reprocessed the multiplex PCR reads via MiXCR and lists one record per CDR3 protein. The repertoire includes 350,000 to 500,000 distinct CDR3 sequences, around 13% of them detected once, and roughly 18% sits in the top ten. Time point indicated: newly diagnosed GD, antithyroid drugs for less than 3 months. With RNA extracted from PBMCs as input, the TCR library was made. These same records also appear under a second study, on T cells in Graves' hyperthyroidism and ophthalmopathy. As that report states: HTBI primers drove first-round RT-PCR of the TCR CDR3.

This specimen was peripheral blood mononuclear cells (PBMCs), taken at new diagnosis, from a patient treated with antithyroid drugs. The source is a woman aged 50 to 60 with Graves disease. The chain uses TRBV24-1 and TRBJ2-7; D may be TRBD2 (5 bases). CDR3 loop: CATRDPEGEQYF. In DNA form, the CDR3 reads TGTGCCACCAGGGATCCAGAGGGAGAGCAGTACTTC.